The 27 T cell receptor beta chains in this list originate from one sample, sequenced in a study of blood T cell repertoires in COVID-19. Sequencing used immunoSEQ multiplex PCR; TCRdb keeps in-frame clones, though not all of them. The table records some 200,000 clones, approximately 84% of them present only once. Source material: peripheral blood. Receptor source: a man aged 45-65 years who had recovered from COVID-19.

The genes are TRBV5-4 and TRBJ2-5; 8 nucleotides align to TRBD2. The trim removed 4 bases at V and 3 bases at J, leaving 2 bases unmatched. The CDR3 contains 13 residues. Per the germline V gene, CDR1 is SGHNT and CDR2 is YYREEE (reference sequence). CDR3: CASSPGGEETQYF. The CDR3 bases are TGTGCCAGCAGCCCGGGAGGGGAAGAGACCCAGTACTTC.

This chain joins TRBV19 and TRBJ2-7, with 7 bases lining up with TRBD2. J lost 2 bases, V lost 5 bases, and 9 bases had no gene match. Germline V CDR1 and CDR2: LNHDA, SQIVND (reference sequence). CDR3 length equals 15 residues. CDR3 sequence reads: CASSWASGNAYEQYF. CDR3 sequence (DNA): TGTGCCAGTAGTTGGGCTAGCGGTAACGCCTACGAGCAGTACTTC.

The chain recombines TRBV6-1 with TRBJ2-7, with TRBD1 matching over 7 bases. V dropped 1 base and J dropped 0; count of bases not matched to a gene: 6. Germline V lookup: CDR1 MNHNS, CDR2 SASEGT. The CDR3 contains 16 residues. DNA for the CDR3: TGTGCCAGCAGTGAAGATCTACAGGGGTTCTCCTACGAGCAGTACTTC. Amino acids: CASSEDLQGFSYEQYF.

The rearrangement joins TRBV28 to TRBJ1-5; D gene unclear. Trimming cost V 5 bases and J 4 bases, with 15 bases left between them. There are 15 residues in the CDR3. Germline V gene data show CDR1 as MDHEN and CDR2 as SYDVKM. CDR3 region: CASSGAGGLNQPQHF. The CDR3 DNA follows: TGTGCCAGCAGTGGAGCGGGCGGTCTAAATCAGCCCCAGCATTTT.

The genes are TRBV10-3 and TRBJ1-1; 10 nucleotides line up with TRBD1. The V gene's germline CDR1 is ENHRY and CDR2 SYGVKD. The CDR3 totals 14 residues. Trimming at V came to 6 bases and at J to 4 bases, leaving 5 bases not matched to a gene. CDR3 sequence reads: CAISWTGGTTEAFF. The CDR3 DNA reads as TGTGCCATCAGCTGGACAGGGGGGACCACTGAAGCTTTCTTT.

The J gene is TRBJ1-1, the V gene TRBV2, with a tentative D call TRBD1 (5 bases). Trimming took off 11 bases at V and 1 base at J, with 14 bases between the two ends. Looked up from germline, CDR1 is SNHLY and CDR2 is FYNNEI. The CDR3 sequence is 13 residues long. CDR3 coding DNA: TGTGCCGGGAAACAGGACCAGAACACTGAAGCTTTCTTT. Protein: CAGKQDQNTEAFF.

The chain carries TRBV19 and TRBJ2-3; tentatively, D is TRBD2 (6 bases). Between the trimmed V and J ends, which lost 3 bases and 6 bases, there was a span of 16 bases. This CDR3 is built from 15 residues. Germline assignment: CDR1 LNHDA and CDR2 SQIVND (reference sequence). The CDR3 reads CASSIGILRGDTQYF. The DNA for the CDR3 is TGTGCCAGTAGTATCGGGATCCTCCGGGGGGATACGCAGTATTTT.

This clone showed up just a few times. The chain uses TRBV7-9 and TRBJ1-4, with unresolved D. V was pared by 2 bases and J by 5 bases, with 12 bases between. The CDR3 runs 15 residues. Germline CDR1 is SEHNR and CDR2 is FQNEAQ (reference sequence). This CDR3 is CASSLFGQINEKLFF. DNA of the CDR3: TGTGCCAGCAGCTTATTTGGGCAGATCAATGAAAAACTGTTTTTT.

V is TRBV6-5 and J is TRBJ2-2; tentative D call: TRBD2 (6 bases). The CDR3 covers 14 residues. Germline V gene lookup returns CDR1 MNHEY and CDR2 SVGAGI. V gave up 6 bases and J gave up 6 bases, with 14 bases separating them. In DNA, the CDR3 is TGTGCCAGCAGGATTCGCAGGGAGGCCGGGGAGCTGTTTTTT. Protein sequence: CASRIRREAGELFF.

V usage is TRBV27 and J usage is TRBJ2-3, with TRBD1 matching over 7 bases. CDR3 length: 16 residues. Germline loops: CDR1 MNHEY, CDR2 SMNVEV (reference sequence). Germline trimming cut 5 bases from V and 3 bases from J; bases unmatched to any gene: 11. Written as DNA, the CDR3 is TGTGCCAGCAGTGCCGGACAGGTTTTAAGGACAGATACGCAGTATTTT. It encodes CASSAGQVLRTDTQYF.

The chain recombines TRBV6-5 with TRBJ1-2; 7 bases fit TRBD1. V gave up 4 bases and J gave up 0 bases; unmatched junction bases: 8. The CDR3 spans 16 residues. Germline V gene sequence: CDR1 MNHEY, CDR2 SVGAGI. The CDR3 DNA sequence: TGTGCCAGCAGTTTGGGACAGAGCCCAGCTAACTATGGCTACACCTTC. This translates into CASSLGQSPANYGYTF.

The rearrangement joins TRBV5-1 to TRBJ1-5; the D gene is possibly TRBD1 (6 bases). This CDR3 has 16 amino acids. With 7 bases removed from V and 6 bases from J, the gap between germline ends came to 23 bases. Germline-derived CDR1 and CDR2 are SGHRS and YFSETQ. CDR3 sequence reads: CASDGTESRGPQPQHF. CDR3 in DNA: TGCGCCAGCGATGGCACCGAGTCCAGGGGACCTCAGCCCCAGCATTTT.

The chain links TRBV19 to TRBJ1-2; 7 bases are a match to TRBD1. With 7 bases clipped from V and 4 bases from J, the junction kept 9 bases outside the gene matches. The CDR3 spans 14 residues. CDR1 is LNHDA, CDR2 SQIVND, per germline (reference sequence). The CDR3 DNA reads TGTGCCAGTAAATCCTGGGACAGCCTCTATGGCTACACCTTC. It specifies CASKSWDSLYGYTF.

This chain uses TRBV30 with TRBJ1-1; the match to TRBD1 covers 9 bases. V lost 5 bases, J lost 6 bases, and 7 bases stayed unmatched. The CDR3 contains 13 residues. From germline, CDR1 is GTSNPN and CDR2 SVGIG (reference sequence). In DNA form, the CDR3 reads TGTGCCTGGTCTGACAGGGGGTTTTCTGAAGCTTTCTTT. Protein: CAWSDRGFSEAFF.

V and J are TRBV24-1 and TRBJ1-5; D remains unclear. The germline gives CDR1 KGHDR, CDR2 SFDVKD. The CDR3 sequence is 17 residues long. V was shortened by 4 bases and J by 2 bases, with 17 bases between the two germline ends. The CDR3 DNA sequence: TGTGCCACCAGTGACCCGCGGGAGGGTGGAGGCAATCAGCCCCAGCATTTT. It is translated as CATSDPREGGGNQPQHF.

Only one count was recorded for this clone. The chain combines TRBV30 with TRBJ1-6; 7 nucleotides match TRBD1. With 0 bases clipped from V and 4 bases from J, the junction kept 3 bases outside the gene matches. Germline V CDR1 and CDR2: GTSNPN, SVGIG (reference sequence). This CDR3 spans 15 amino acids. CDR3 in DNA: TGTGCCTGGAGTGTACGCAGGGGGTATAATTCACCCCTCCACTTT. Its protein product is CAWSVRRGYNSPLHF.

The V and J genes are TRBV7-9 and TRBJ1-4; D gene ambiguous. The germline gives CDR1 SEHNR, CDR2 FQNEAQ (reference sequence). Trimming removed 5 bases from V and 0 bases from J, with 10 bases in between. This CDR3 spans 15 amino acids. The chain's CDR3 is CASSQTSATNEKLFF. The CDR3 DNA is TGTGCCAGCAGCCAGACTTCGGCAACTAATGAAAAACTGTTTTTT.

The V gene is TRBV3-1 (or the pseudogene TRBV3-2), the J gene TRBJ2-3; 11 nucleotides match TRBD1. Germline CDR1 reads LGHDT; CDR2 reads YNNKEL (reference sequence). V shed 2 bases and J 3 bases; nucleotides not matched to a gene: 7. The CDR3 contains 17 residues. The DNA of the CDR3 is TGTGCCAGCAGCCAACGAGGACAGGGGGCGAGAACAGATACGCAGTATTTT. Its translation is CASSQRGQGARTDTQYF.

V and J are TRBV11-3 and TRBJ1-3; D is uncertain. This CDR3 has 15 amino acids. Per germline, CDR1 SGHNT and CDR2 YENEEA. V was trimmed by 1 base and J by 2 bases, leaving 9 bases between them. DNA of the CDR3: TGTGCCAGCAGCTTAGGTACCGGTACTGGAAACACCATATATTTT. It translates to CASSLGTGTGNTIYF.

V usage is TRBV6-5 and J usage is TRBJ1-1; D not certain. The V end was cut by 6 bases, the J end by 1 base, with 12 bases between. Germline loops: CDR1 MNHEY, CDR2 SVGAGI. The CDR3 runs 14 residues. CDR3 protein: CASRAQIANTEAFF. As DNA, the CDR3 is TGTGCCAGCAGGGCCCAAATTGCGAACACTGAAGCTTTCTTT.

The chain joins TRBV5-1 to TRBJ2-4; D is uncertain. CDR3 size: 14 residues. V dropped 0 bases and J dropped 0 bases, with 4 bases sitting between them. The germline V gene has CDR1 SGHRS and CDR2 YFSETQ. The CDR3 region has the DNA TGCGCCAGCAGCTTGGCACTAGCCAAAAACATTCAGTACTTC. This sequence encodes CASSLALAKNIQYF.

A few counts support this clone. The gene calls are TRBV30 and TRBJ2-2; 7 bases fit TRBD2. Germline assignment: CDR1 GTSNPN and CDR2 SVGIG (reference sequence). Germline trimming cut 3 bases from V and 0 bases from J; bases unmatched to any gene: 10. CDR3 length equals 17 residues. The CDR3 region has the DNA TGTGCCTGGAGGGGAGGGATGCGACTAGCGAACACCGGGGAGCTGTTTTTT. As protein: CAWRGGMRLANTGELFF.

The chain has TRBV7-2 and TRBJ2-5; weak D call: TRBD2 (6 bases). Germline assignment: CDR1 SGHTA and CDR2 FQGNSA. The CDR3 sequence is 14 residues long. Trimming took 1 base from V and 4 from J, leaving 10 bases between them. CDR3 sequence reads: CASSLGGVGETQYF. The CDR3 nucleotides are TGTGCCAGCAGCTTAGGGGGGGTCGGAGAGACCCAGTACTTC.

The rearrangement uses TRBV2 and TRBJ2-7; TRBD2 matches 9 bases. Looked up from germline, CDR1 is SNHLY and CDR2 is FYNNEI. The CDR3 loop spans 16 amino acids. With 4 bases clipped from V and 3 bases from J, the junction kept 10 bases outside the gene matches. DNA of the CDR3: TGTGCCAGCAGTGGGGGGTGGATAGCGGGAGACTACGAGCAGTACTTC. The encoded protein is CASSGGWIAGDYEQYF. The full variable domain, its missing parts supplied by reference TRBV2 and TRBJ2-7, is EPEVTQTPSHQVTQMGQEVILRCVPISNHLYFYWYRQILGQKVEFLVSFYNNEISEKSEIFDDQFSVERPDGSNFTLKIRSTKLEDSAMYFCASSGGWIAGDYEQYFGPGTRLTVT.

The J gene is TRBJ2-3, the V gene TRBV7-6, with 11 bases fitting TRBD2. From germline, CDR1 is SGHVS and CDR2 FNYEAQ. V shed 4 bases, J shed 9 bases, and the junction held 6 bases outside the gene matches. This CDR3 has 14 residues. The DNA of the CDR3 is TGTGCCAGCAGCTATAGCGGGAGGGCCGACACGCAGTATTTT. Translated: CASSYSGRADTQYF.

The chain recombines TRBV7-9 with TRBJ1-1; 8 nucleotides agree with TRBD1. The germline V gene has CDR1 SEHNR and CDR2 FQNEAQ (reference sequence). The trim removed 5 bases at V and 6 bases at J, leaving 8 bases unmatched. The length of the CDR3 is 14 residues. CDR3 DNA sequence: TGTGCCAGCAGCAGTATAAAACAGGGGGCTGAAGCTTTCTTT. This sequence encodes CASSSIKQGAEAFF.

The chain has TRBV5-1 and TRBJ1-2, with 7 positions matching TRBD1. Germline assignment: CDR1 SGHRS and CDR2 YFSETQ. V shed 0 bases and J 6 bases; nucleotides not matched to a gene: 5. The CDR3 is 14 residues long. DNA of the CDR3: TGCGCCAGCAGCTTGGGACAGGGTTGGGATGGCTACACCTTC. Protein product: CASSLGQGWDGYTF.